This record concerns one T cell receptor (beta chain) sequence. In terms of age and location, participants ranged from roughly 18 to 90 years and lived in about 25 US areas. Here immunoSEQ multiplex PCR was the method, and the copy in TCRdb shows in-frame clones only, minus some. The sample records roughly 300,000 clones, under 90% being singletons. This sample stems from a study of blood T cell repertoires in COVID-19. For the study at large: Researchers got acute and convalescent COVID-19 samples from the United States, Italy and Spain.

The CDR3 is 19 residues long. CDR1 is LNHNV, CDR2 YYDKDF, per germline (reference sequence). J gave up 5 bases and V 0 bases, and 15 bases lay outside the gene matches. The rearrangement uses TRBV15 and TRBJ2-1, with 8 bases lining up with TRBD1. The receptor's source is a man aged 30-40 years who had recovered from COVID-19. Sequencing input: PBMCs or T cells enriched from blood (not recorded which). DNA of the CDR3: TGTGCCACCAGCAGAGATAGAGGTGTAGGGACAGGCCTCAACAATGAGCAGTTCTTC. Its protein product is CATSRDRGVGTGLNNEQFF.